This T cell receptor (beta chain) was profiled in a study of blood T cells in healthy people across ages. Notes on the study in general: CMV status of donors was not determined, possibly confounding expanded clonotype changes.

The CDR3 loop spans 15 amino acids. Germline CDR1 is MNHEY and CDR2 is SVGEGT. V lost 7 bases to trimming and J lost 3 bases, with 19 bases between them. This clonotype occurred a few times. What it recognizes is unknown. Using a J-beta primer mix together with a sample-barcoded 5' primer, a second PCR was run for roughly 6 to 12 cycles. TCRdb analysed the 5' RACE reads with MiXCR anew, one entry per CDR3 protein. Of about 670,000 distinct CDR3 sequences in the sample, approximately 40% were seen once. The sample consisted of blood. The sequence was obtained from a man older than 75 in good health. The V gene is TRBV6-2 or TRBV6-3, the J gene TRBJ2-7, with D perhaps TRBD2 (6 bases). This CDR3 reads CASTGREKTVYEQYF. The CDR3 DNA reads TGTGCCAGCACCGGGAGAGAAAAAACAGTCTACGAGCAGTACTTC.